This T cell receptor beta chain was sequenced for a study of T cells in Graves' hyperthyroidism and ophthalmopathy. It was RNA transcripts that yielded the amplified TCR beta CDR3 regions. TCR CDR3 underwent first-round RT-PCR with the HTBI primer set. TCRdb reanalysed the multiplex PCR reads using MiXCR and keeps one entry per CDR3 protein. Of some 380,000 distinct CDR3 sequences listed, about 13% are singletons. The germline V and J ends were trimmed by 4 bases and 10 bases, with 13 bases remaining between them. The length of the CDR3 is 12 residues. The germline CDR1 and CDR2 sequences are MNHEY and SMNVEV (reference sequence). The study left out patients who had uncontrolled infection, other autoimmune disease, pregnancy or lactation. Orbital computed tomography, thyroid ultrasound, serum thyroxine and TRAb, and clinical symptoms together informed the diagnoses. In this sample, this clonotype turned up many times.

Sequenced material: blood. This receptor was taken from a man aged 25-45 years with Graves' hyperthyroidism that later progressed to Graves' ophthalmopathy. The chain couples TRBV27 to TRBJ2-5; D unresolved. The CDR3 is CASSSSREDQYF. For the CDR3, the DNA is TGTGCCAGCAGTTCATCAAGAGAGGACCAGTACTTC.